This passage covers 24 T cell receptor beta chains from one sample sequenced in a study of CD8+CD57+ T cells in acquired aplastic anemia. All sequencing subjects had displayed CD8+CD57+ cell expansion on flow cytometry. It was genomic DNA that served as the template for profiling TCR beta VDJ and CDR3. MiXCR, run by TCRdb on the reads, gives a single entry per CDR3 protein. The sample lists 150,000 to 200,000 distinct CDR3 sequences, about two thirds occurring once. Sequencing used sorted CD4+, CD8+, or CD8+CD57+ T cells (not recorded which) from PBMCs. The source of these receptors is a human donor with aplastic anemia.

The chain recombines TRBV6-4 with TRBJ1-6, with D perhaps TRBD1 (6 bases). The germline V and J ends were trimmed by 2 bases and 10 bases, with 9 bases remaining between them. Germline assignment: CDR1 MRHNA and CDR2 SNTAGT. This CDR3 region has 13 residues. The CDR3 spells CASSDRGMSPLHF. DNA of the CDR3: TGTGCCAGCAGTGACAGGGGGATGTCACCCCTCCACTTT.

This clonotype was found a few times. This rearrangement joins TRBV20-1 to TRBJ2-7; 7 bases fit TRBD1. CDR3 length: 16 amino acids. Germline V gene sequence: CDR1 DFQATT, CDR2 SNEGSKA (reference sequence). With 3 bases clipped from V and 4 bases from J, the junction kept 15 bases outside the gene matches. The CDR3 reads CSARVLSGTVSYEQYF. The CDR3 bases are TGCAGTGCTAGGGTCTTATCCGGGACAGTGAGTTACGAGCAGTACTTC.

This chain links TRBV5-1 with TRBJ1-5, with a weak D call TRBD1 (5 bases). V was shortened by 0 bases and J by 7 bases, with 8 bases between the two germline ends. The CDR3 covers 13 residues. CDR1 is SGHRS and CDR2 is YFSETQ in the germline V gene. The CDR3 region is CASSLEWGQPQHF. The CDR3 DNA reads as TGCGCCAGCAGCTTGGAATGGGGGCAGCCCCAGCATTTT.

This chain links TRBV15 with TRBJ1-1; TRBD1 might be the D (5 bases). CDR3 size: 13 residues. Deletions cut 0 bases from V and 11 bases from J, with 13 bases between. Germline CDR1 and CDR2: LNHNV and YYDKDF (reference sequence). CDR3 coding DNA: TGTGCCACCAGCAGAGATCGGGGCTGGGTCGCTTTCTTT. Amino acids: CATSRDRGWVAFF.

The chain employs TRBV15 and TRBJ2-2; D remains ambiguous. Germline CDR1 LNHNV, CDR2 YYDKDF (reference sequence). This CDR3 is built from 13 residues. V lost 8 bases, J lost 1 base, and 8 bases lay in between. The CDR3: CATRWGNTGELFF. The CDR3 DNA reads TGTGCCACCCGCTGGGGGAACACCGGGGAGCTGTTTTTT.

The genes are TRBV7-9 and TRBJ2-7; unclear D gene. Trimming removed 5 bases at V and 5 bases at J, with 13 bases between. Per germline, CDR1 SEHNR and CDR2 FQNEAQ (reference sequence). CDR3 length: 13 residues. CDR3 region: CASSPSTAHEQYF. The DNA of the CDR3 is TGTGCCAGCAGCCCAAGTACGGCCCACGAGCAGTACTTC. Complete variable domain (other parts from reference TRBV7-9 and TRBJ2-7): DTGVSQNPRHKITKRGQNVTFRCDPISEHNRLYWYRQTLGQGPEFLTYFQNEAQLEKSRLLSDRFSAERPKGSFSTLEIQRTEQGDSAMYLCASSPSTAHEQYFGPGTRLTVT.

With respect to this clonotype: A much larger clone sits a single nucleotide away, making a read error possible. The J gene is TRBJ2-3, the V gene TRBV6-4; 8 positions match TRBD2. The junction had 8 bases not matched to a gene; V was cut back by 5 bases and J by 4 bases. The germline gives CDR1 MRHNA, CDR2 SNTAGT. This CDR3 contains 15 residues. The CDR3 loop reads CASSTASGRSDTQYF. For the CDR3, the DNA is TGTGCCAGCAGTACAGCCAGCGGGAGATCAGATACGCAGTATTTT.

The chain carries TRBV15 and TRBJ1-1, with D unclear. The CDR3 consists of 14 residues. Trimming shortened V by 0 bases and J by 1 base, and 6 bases separated the two germline ends. Germline CDR1 is LNHNV and CDR2 is YYDKDF (reference sequence). The CDR3 coding sequence is TGTGCCACCAGCAGAGAGAGGCAGAACACTGAAGCTTTCTTT. It codes for CATSRERQNTEAFF.

The V and J genes are TRBV9 and TRBJ2-1; D remains unclear. There are 13 residues in the CDR3. The V and J ends lost 0 bases and 6 bases respectively, with 7 bases between them. Per germline, CDR1 SGDLS and CDR2 YYNGEE. The CDR3 here is CASSVENLNEQFF. The CDR3, as DNA: TGTGCCAGCAGCGTAGAGAACCTCAATGAGCAGTTCTTC.

CDR3 sequence (DNA): TGTGCCAGCAGTGGGTCGGGACAGATTTTCAATTCACCCCTCCACTTT. Residues: CASSGSGQIFNSPLHF. This sequence joins TRBV2 and TRBJ1-6; 7 nucleotides line up with TRBD1. This CDR3 contains 16 residues. V was pared by 4 bases and J by 7 bases, with 10 bases of the junction left unmatched. Germline V gene sequence: CDR1 SNHLY, CDR2 FYNNEI. The full variable domain, with the rest looked up from reference TRBV2 and TRBJ1-6, is EPEVTQTPSHQVTQMGQEVILRCVPISNHLYFYWYRQILGQKVEFLVSFYNNEISEKSEIFDDQFSVERPDGSNFTLKIRSTKLEDSAMYFCASSGSGQIFNSPLHFGNGTRLTVT.

The genes are TRBV4-3 and TRBJ1-1; possible D gene TRBD1, 5 bases. This CDR3 is 17 amino acids long. Germline CDR1 and CDR2: LGHNA and YSLEER. With 0 bases removed from V and 1 base from J, the gap between germline ends came to 15 bases. Here the CDR3 DNA reads TGCGCCAGCAGCCAAGATAGGGGTATCAGACCGAACACTGAAGCTTTCTTT. It is translated as CASSQDRGIRPNTEAFF.

The chain has TRBV13 and TRBJ2-3; 9 bases line up with TRBD2. CDR1 and CDR2 (germline): PRHDT, FYEKMQ (reference sequence). V lost 5 bases, J lost 4 bases, and 10 bases stayed unmatched. The CDR3 contains 16 residues. The CDR3 here is CASSRVGSGGSDTQYF. As DNA, the CDR3 is TGTGCCAGCAGCAGGGTGGGAAGCGGGGGGTCAGATACGCAGTATTTT.

This clonotype turned up a few times. The chain recombines TRBV20-1 with TRBJ2-2; D remains ambiguous. This CDR3 has 12 residues. V was trimmed by 4 bases and J by 4 bases, leaving 7 bases between them. CDR1 is DFQATT and CDR2 is SNEGSKA in the germline V gene (reference sequence). The CDR3 loop reads CSAMKSTGELFF. The CDR3 DNA sequence: TGCAGTGCTATGAAATCCACCGGGGAGCTGTTTTTT.

The chain recombines TRBV20-1 with TRBJ2-3, with TRBD2 matching 9 bases. Germline values: CDR1 DFQATT, CDR2 SNEGSKA (reference sequence). The length of the CDR3 is 15 residues. V was pared by 3 bases and J by 3 bases, with 7 bases of the junction left unmatched. In DNA form, the CDR3 reads TGCAGTGCTAGCCCAGCTAGCGGGGAAACAGATACGCAGTATTTT. As protein: CSASPASGETDTQYF.

The chain uses TRBV10-3 and TRBJ1-1; no clear D gene. Trimming pared 5 bases from V and 10 bases from J, leaving 14 bases between. Germline lookup yields CDR1 ENHRY and CDR2 SYGVKD. CDR3 length: 12 amino acids. CDR3 sequence reads: CAISTTGTSAFF. CDR3 nucleotide sequence: TGTGCCATCAGTACGACCGGAACCTCAGCTTTCTTT.

The chain links TRBV12-3 or TRBV12-4 to TRBJ2-7; 8 positions agree with TRBD2. The V segment lost 3 bases and the J segment 3 bases; nucleotides outside the gene matches: 7. This CDR3 region has 15 residues. In nucleotides, the CDR3 is TGTGCCAGCAGTTTCGGGCTAGCGGGCCTCTACGAGCAGTACTTC. The encoded protein is CASSFGLAGLYEQYF.

V gene TRBV7-2 combines with J gene TRBJ1-3; 10 positions match TRBD1. Germline V CDR1 and CDR2: SGHTA, FQGNSA. The CDR3 contains 17 residues. The ends lost 4 bases at V and 4 bases at J; junction bases unmatched: 10. CDR3 coding DNA: TGTGCCAGCAGCTCGGGGACAGGGGTCTCAGCCGGAAACACCATATATTTT. It codes for CASSSGTGVSAGNTIYF.

This sequence joins TRBV20-1 and TRBJ2-7; 13 bases fit TRBD2. The germline V gene has CDR1 DFQATT and CDR2 SNEGSKA (reference sequence). The CDR3 has 16 residues. V trimming: 2 bases; J trimming: 6 bases; junction bases outside the gene matches: 10. The CDR3 reads CSARKIGLAGVGEQYF. As DNA, the CDR3 is TGCAGTGCTAGAAAGATCGGACTAGCGGGAGTAGGCGAGCAGTACTTC.

This chain connects TRBV12-3 or TRBV12-4 to TRBJ1-4, with 7 positions matching TRBD1. J was trimmed by 6 bases and V by 6 bases; bases with no gene match: 4. This CDR3 has 13 residues. CDR3 DNA: TGTGCCAGCAGCAGGGGGGGGGATGAAAAACTGTTTTTT. Amino acids: CASSRGGDEKLFF.

This clonotype was seen repeatedly, ten times or more. V and J are TRBV11-3 and TRBJ2-5; D unclear. The CDR3 length is 13 residues. The germline V and J ends were trimmed by 5 bases and 1 base, with 8 bases remaining between them. Germline V lookup: CDR1 SGHNT, CDR2 YENEEA. CDR3 sequence: CASSHDPQETQYF. CDR3 DNA sequence: TGTGCCAGCAGCCACGACCCCCAAGAGACCCAGTACTTC.

J is TRBJ1-2 and V is TRBV9; maybe TRBD1 (5 bases). The CDR3 consists of 21 residues. The germline V gene has CDR1 SGDLS and CDR2 YYNGEE. V dropped 3 bases and J dropped 4 bases, with 34 bases sitting between them. CDR3 protein: CASSEGLAGGTMIPPPYGYTF. In DNA, the CDR3 is TGTGCCAGCAGCGAAGGACTAGCGGGGGGAACTATGATTCCCCCCCCCTATGGCTACACCTTC.

The chain has TRBV7-9 and TRBJ2-3; 9 positions match TRBD1. Germline CDR1 SEHNR, CDR2 FQNEAQ (reference sequence). V lost 6 bases and J lost 3; bases outside the gene matches: 10. The CDR3 covers 16 residues. CDR3 sequence reads: CASRLDRDRDTDTQYF. As DNA, the CDR3 is TGTGCCAGCAGGCTCGACCGGGACAGGGATACAGATACGCAGTATTTT.

The genes are TRBV24-1 and TRBJ2-7; TRBD1 aligns across 9 bases. The J call could be wrong; TRBJ2-5 is a better fit for the DNA end. CDR3 length equals 14 residues. CDR1 and CDR2 (germline): KGHDR, SFDVKD. The CDR3 region is CATSETGGWETQYF. The CDR3 DNA reads as TGTGCCACCAGTGAGACAGGGGGTTGGGAGACCCAGTACTTC.

V gene TRBV2 combines with J gene TRBJ1-1; tentative D call: TRBD1 (5 bases). In germline, CDR1 is SNHLY, CDR2 FYNNEI. This CDR3 spans 13 amino acids. Trimming took off 4 bases at V and 6 bases at J, with 12 bases between the two ends. The CDR3: CASSALGDAEAFF. CDR3 sequence (DNA): TGTGCCAGCAGTGCGTTGGGGGACGCTGAAGCTTTCTTT. Full variable domain (rest looked up from reference TRBV2 and TRBJ1-1): EPEVTQTPSHQVTQMGQEVILRCVPISNHLYFYWYRQILGQKVEFLVSFYNNEISEKSEIFDDQFSVERPDGSNFTLKIRSTKLEDSAMYFCASSALGDAEAFFGQGTRLTVV.